These 30 T cell receptor beta chains originate from one sample sequenced in a study of blood T cell repertoires in COVID-19. Sequenced by immunoSEQ multiplex PCR; TCRdb stores in-frame clones only, minus some. The sample shows some 130,000 clones, around 85% of them seen only once. The sequencing sample was made of peripheral blood. The receptors come from a human donor in a cohort sampled during active COVID-19.

The V gene is TRBV6-5, the J gene TRBJ1-1; D might be TRBD1 (5 bases). V lost 5 bases and J lost 1, with 11 bases in between. Germline CDR1 MNHEY, CDR2 SVGAGI. This CDR3 comprises 14 residues. The CDR3 protein is CASSTRQSNTEAFF. CDR3 in DNA: TGTGCCAGCAGTACGAGACAGTCGAACACTGAAGCTTTCTTT.

V is TRBV5-4 and J is TRBJ2-3; the match to TRBD2 covers 13 bases. The CDR3 has 15 amino acids. CDR1 and CDR2 from the germline V gene are SGHNT and YYREEE (reference sequence). V shed 4 bases and J 15 bases; nucleotides not matched to a gene: 14. CDR3 region: CASSPRSTSGGQVYF. The CDR3 bases are TGTGCCAGCAGCCCCCGGTCGACTAGCGGGGGGCAAGTATATTTT.

This clone came up once. The rearrangement uses TRBV30 and TRBJ2-7; the match to TRBD1 covers 11 bases. Unmatched junction bases numbered 6, after V lost 1 base and J lost 1 base. The CDR3 covers 16 residues. The germline V gene encodes CDR1 GTSNPN and CDR2 SVGIG (reference sequence). CDR3 in DNA: TGTGCCTGGAGTGGGACGGGACAGGGGGGTTCCTACGAGCAGTACTTC. Protein product: CAWSGTGQGGSYEQYF.

J is TRBJ2-6 and V is TRBV28, with TRBD2 matching over 7 bases. CDR1 is MDHEN, CDR2 SYDVKM, per germline. V lost 6 bases to trimming and J lost 1 base; unmatched junction nucleotides: 0. CDR3 length equals 14 residues. CDR3 sequence: CASRGGSGANVLTF. DNA of the CDR3: TGTGCCAGCAGGGGAGGGTCTGGGGCCAACGTCCTGACTTTC.

The V call is TRBV11-3, the J call TRBJ2-5; 7 bases are a match to TRBD1. The CDR3 consists of 15 residues. Germline V gene sequence: CDR1 SGHNT, CDR2 YENEEA. The junction had 8 bases not matched to a gene; V was cut back by 4 bases and J by 3 bases. CDR3: CASSSNRDSEETQYF. CDR3 bases: TGTGCCAGCAGCTCCAATCGGGACAGCGAAGAGACCCAGTACTTC.

V and J are TRBV10-1 and TRBJ1-1; maybe TRBD1 (5 bases). The CDR3 spans 13 residues. CDR1 is WNHNN and CDR2 is SYGVQD in the germline V gene (reference sequence). V lost 6 bases and J lost 9, with 17 bases in between. CDR3 sequence: CASRPSGTGKAFF. The CDR3 coding sequence is TGCGCCAGCAGGCCCTCCGGGACTGGGAAAGCTTTCTTT.

This clone was counted a single time. J is TRBJ1-5 and V is TRBV24-1; TRBD1 is a possible D gene (5 bases). V shed 5 bases and J shed 4 bases, with 8 bases lying between them. CDR1 and CDR2 from the germline V gene are KGHDR and SFDVKD. The CDR3 runs 13 residues. In DNA form, the CDR3 reads TGTGCCACCAGTGGCCGACAGAATCAGCCCCAGCATTTT. Amino acid sequence: CATSGRQNQPQHF.

This clone occurred many times. This chain joins TRBV4-3 and TRBJ2-1, with 7 bases that match TRBD2. CDR1 is LGHNA, CDR2 YSLEER, per germline. The CDR3 runs 17 residues. Trimming took 0 bases from V and 8 from J; bases not matched to a gene: 13. The CDR3 bases are TGCGCCAGCAGCCAAGAGTTCGGGTTGGCGGGAGAGGATGAGCAGTTCTTC. This encodes CASSQEFGLAGEDEQFF.

Of note for this clone: A junction end diverges from the germline sequence, so it may reflect a read error. CDR3 region: CSAGGVTF. The CDR3 coding sequence is TGCAGTGCAGGAGGGGTGACTTTT. V and J are TRBV20-1 and TRBJ1-1, with D maybe TRBD1 (5 bases). The CDR3 is 8 amino acids. CDR1 is DFQATT and CDR2 is SNEGSKA in the germline V gene (reference sequence).

The rearrangement joins TRBV2 to TRBJ1-1, with D possibly TRBD1 on 5 matching bases. Per germline, CDR1 SNHLY and CDR2 FYNNEI. Trimming pared 6 bases from V and 2 bases from J, leaving 10 bases between. The CDR3 runs 13 residues. This CDR3 is CASSREFNTEAFF. The DNA of the CDR3 is TGTGCCAGCAGCAGGGAATTTAACACTGAAGCTTTCTTT.

The chain joins TRBV5-1 to TRBJ2-5, with TRBD2 matching over 14 bases. Germline CDR1 and CDR2: SGHRS and YFSETQ. The CDR3 sequence is 16 residues long. Losses at the gene ends were 4 bases for V and 5 bases for J; bases not matched to a gene: 7. CDR3 sequence: CASSAGLAGGDETQYF. CDR3 DNA sequence: TGCGCCAGCAGCGCCGGACTAGCGGGGGGCGATGAGACCCAGTACTTC.

The rearrangement uses TRBV12-5 and TRBJ2-1; D remains ambiguous. CDR3 length: 12 amino acids. Germline V gives CDR1 LGHNT, CDR2 FRNRAP. Deletions cut 1 base from V and 7 bases from J, with 5 bases between. The CDR3 DNA reads as TGTGCTAGTGGTTTGGGCTATAATGAGCAGTTCTTC. Its protein is CASGLGYNEQFF.

V and J are TRBV28 and TRBJ2-1; TRBD2 agrees at 15 bases. CDR1 and CDR2 (germline): MDHEN, SYDVKM. The V segment lost 3 bases and the J segment 7 bases; nucleotides outside the gene matches: 4. The length of the CDR3 is 16 residues. CDR3 region: CASSFTGTSGRNEQFF. The CDR3 bases are TGTGCCAGCAGTTTTACCGGGACTAGCGGGAGGAATGAGCAGTTCTTC.

This chain connects TRBV24-1 to TRBJ2-1; TRBD2 aligns across 9 bases. With 9 bases clipped from V and 9 bases from J, the junction kept 11 bases outside the gene matches. The V gene's germline CDR1 is KGHDR and CDR2 SFDVKD. CDR3 length: 14 residues. Written as DNA, the CDR3 is TGTGCCACCGCGGGAGGGCCCTCTGTGGGTGAGCAGTTCTTC. Its translation: CATAGGPSVGEQFF.

This clone appeared once. The V gene is TRBV5-6, the J gene TRBJ2-3; TRBD2 matches 7 bases. Per germline, CDR1 SGHDT and CDR2 YYEEEE. CDR3 length: 16 amino acids. V lost 0 bases, J lost 2 bases, and 6 bases stayed unmatched. In DNA, the CDR3 is TGTGCCAGCAGCTTGGAGATCGGGGGGATCACAGATACGCAGTATTTT. Protein: CASSLEIGGITDTQYF.

The V and J genes are TRBV5-3 and TRBJ2-7; a possible D gene is TRBD1 (6 bases). TRBV5-3 is reported as an ORF; its role is uncertain. The CDR3 contains 13 residues. V gave up 4 bases and J gave up 6 bases, with 14 bases separating them. The CDR3 loop reads CARSPPVGGEQYF. Written as DNA, the CDR3 is TGTGCCAGAAGCCCCCCAGTAGGGGGCGAGCAGTACTTC.

This chain joins TRBV7-8 and TRBJ2-2; 8 bases map to TRBD2. Trimming removed 1 base from V and 4 bases from J; junction bases left unmatched: 11. Germline V gene data show CDR1 as SGHVS and CDR2 as FQNEAQ. There are 18 residues in the CDR3. Here the CDR3 reads CASSLGLGRGEFTGELFF. The CDR3 DNA is TGTGCCAGCAGCTTAGGATTAGGGCGGGGGGAATTCACCGGGGAGCTGTTTTTT. The full variable domain, with the rest looked up from reference TRBV7-8 and TRBJ2-2, is GAGVSQSPRYKVAKRGQDVALRCDPISGHVSLFWYQQALGQGPEFLTYFQNEAQLDKSGLPSDRFFAERPEGSVSTLKIQRTQQEDSAVYLCASSLGLGRGEFTGELFFGEGSRLTVL.

The J gene is TRBJ1-1, the V gene TRBV10-1; no definite D call. This CDR3 comprises 13 residues. V was trimmed by 5 bases and J by 1 base, leaving 8 bases between them. Per the germline V gene, CDR1 is WNHNN and CDR2 is SYGVQD (reference sequence). The CDR3 loop is CASSKTQNTEAFF. The CDR3 DNA is TGCGCCAGCAGTAAGACACAGAACACTGAAGCTTTCTTT.

V usage is TRBV18 and J usage is TRBJ1-5; 10 nucleotides align to TRBD1. The germline V gene encodes CDR1 KGHSH and CDR2 LQKENI. This CDR3 is 16 amino acids long. The junction had 6 bases not matched to a gene; V was cut back by 4 bases and J by 3 bases. In DNA form, the CDR3 reads TGTGCCAGCTCACGAGGGACAGGGGAGTCCAATCAGCCCCAGCATTTT. Residues: CASSRGTGESNQPQHF.

This chain connects TRBV7-2 to TRBJ2-1; D is ambiguous. Germline lookup yields CDR1 SGHTA and CDR2 FQGNSA. CDR3 length: 15 residues. V shed 4 bases and J shed 0 bases, with 10 bases lying between them. The CDR3 loop is CASSSTQSSYNEQFF. For the CDR3, the DNA is TGTGCCAGCAGCTCGACTCAAAGCTCCTACAATGAGCAGTTCTTC.

The chain is built from TRBV19 and TRBJ1-1, with D tentatively TRBD1 (5 bases). The germline CDR1 and CDR2 sequences are LNHDA and SQIVND (reference sequence). This CDR3 is 13 amino acids long. The V end was cut by 5 bases, the J end by 0 bases, with 7 bases between. CDR3 DNA sequence: TGTGCCAGTAGTCCCAGGGTGAACACTGAAGCTTTCTTT. It specifies CASSPRVNTEAFF.

This clone showed up just once. The chain has TRBV7-2 and TRBJ1-1, with D unresolved. The germline CDR1 and CDR2 sequences are SGHTA and FQGNSA. This CDR3 region has 13 residues. V was cut by 4 bases and J by 8 bases, with 14 bases left in between. The CDR3 DNA is TGTGCCAGCAGCTCGGTTCCAGGCGAGGAAGCTTTCTTT. Amino acid sequence: CASSSVPGEEAFF.

The J gene is TRBJ1-1, the V gene TRBV6-5; 7 bases match TRBD1. Germline loops: CDR1 MNHEY, CDR2 SVGAGI. This CDR3 has 12 amino acids. The J segment lost 6 bases and the V segment lost 4 bases, leaving 2 bases of the junction unmatched. CDR3 amino acids: CASSLDRSEAFF. The CDR3 region has the DNA TGTGCCAGCAGTTTGGACAGGTCTGAAGCTTTCTTT.

This chain links TRBV5-6 with TRBJ1-3; D may be TRBD1 (5 bases). CDR1 is SGHDT and CDR2 is YYEEEE in the germline V gene. Trimming took off 3 bases at V and 2 bases at J, with 12 bases between the two ends. This CDR3 spans 15 amino acids. The CDR3 loop reads CASSSGGRAGNTIYF. In DNA, the CDR3 is TGTGCCAGCAGCTCCGGCGGCAGGGCTGGAAACACCATATATTTT.

This clone was observed a single time. V usage is TRBV9 and J usage is TRBJ1-5; perhaps TRBD1 as D (6 bases). Trimming took off 1 base at V and 2 bases at J, with 10 bases between the two ends. Germline V CDR1 and CDR2: SGDLS, YYNGEE. The CDR3 consists of 15 residues. The CDR3: CASSVSGGGNQPQHF. The CDR3 DNA sequence: TGTGCCAGCAGCGTAAGTGGGGGCGGCAATCAGCCCCAGCATTTT. Combining the CDR3 with reference TRBV9 and TRBJ1-5 gives the whole variable domain DSGVTQTPKHLITATGQRVTLRCSPRSGDLSVYWYQQSLDQGLQFLIQYYNGEERAKGNILERFSAQQFPDLHSELNLSSLELGDSALYFCASSVSGGGNQPQHFGDGTRLSIL.

The genes are TRBV6-2 or TRBV6-3 and TRBJ1-2, with D uncertain. Trimming left V 0 bases short and J 4 bases short, with 12 bases between. Germline V gives CDR1 MNHEY, CDR2 SVGEGT. This CDR3 contains 15 residues. Here the CDR3 reads CASSYSENSPYGYTF. The CDR3 DNA reads TGTGCCAGCAGTTACTCCGAGAACAGCCCCTATGGCTACACCTTC.

As to this clone: Additional DNA sequences in this sample encode the identical CDR3. This rearrangement joins TRBV15 to TRBJ1-2; 9 nucleotides align to TRBD1. CDR1 is LNHNV, CDR2 YYDKDF, per germline (reference sequence). The CDR3 is 15 residues long. After removal of 0 bases from V and 6 bases from J, the junction contained 5 bases not matched to a gene. CDR3 bases: TGTGCCACCAGCAGAGATCTGGGACAGGGAAATGGCTACACCTTC. Its protein product is CATSRDLGQGNGYTF.

CDR3 sequence: CASSFGGTQYF. CDR3 nucleotide sequence: TGTGCCAGCAGCTTCGGGGGTACGCAGTATTTT. V gene TRBV11-1 combines with J gene TRBJ2-3; possible D gene TRBD2, 6 bases. CDR3 length: 11 amino acids. Germline V CDR1 and CDR2: SGHAT, FQDESV (reference sequence). Deletions cut 3 bases from V and 8 bases from J, with 6 bases between.

V usage is TRBV19 and J usage is TRBJ2-7; the match to TRBD2 covers 11 bases. Trimming at V came to 6 bases and at J to 4 bases, leaving 5 bases not matched to a gene. Germline V gene data show CDR1 as LNHDA and CDR2 as SQIVND (reference sequence). The CDR3 length is 14 residues. CDR3 DNA: TGTGCCAGTAGGGGACTAGCGGATCCATACGAGCAGTACTTC. Translated, it gives CASRGLADPYEQYF. Complete variable domain (other parts from reference TRBV19 and TRBJ2-7): DGGITQSPKYLFRKEGQNVTLSCEQNLNHDAMYWYRQDPGQGLRLIYYSQIVNDFQKGDIAEGYSVSREKKESFPLTVTSAQKNPTAFYLCASRGLADPYEQYFGPGTRLTVT.

The rearrangement links TRBV29-1 to TRBJ2-5, with D tentatively TRBD1 (6 bases). The CDR3 is 12 residues long. Per germline, CDR1 SQVTM and CDR2 ANQGSEA. Trimming left V 6 bases short and J 5 bases short, with 13 bases between. CDR3 residues: CSVTVTGETQYF. The DNA of the CDR3 is TGCAGCGTAACGGTAACAGGGGAGACCCAGTACTTC.